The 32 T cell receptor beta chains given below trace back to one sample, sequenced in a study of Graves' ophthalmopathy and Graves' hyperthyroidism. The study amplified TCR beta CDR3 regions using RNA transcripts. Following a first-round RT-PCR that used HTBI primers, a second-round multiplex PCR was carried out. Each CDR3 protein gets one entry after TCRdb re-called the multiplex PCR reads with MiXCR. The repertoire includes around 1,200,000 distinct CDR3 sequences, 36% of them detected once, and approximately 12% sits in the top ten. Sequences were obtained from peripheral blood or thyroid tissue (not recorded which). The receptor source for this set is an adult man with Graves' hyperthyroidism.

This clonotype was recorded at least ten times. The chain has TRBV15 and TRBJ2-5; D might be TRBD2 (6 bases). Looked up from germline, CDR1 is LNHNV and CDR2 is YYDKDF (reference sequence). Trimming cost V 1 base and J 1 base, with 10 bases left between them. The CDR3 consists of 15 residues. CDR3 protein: CATSRVARGQETQYF. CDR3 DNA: TGTGCCACCAGCAGAGTGGCGCGGGGCCAAGAGACCCAGTACTTC.

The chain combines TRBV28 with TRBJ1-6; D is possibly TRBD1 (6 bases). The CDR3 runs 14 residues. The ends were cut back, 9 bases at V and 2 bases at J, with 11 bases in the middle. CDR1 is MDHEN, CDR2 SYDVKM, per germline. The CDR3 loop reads CASKQGTYNSPLHF. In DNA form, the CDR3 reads TGTGCCAGTAAACAGGGCACCTATAATTCACCCCTCCACTTT.

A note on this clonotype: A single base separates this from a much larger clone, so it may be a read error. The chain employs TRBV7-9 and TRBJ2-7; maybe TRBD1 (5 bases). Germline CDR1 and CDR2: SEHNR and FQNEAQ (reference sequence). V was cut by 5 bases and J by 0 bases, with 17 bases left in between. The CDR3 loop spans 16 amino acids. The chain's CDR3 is CASSKTGRVASYEQYF. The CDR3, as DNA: TGTGCCAGCAGCAAGACGGGCAGGGTGGCCTCCTACGAGCAGTACTTC. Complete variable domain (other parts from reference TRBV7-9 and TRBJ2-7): DTGVSQNPRHKITKRGQNVTFRCDPISEHNRLYWYRQTLGQGPEFLTYFQNEAQLEKSRLLSDRFSAERPKGSFSTLEIQRTEQGDSAMYLCASSKTGRVASYEQYFGPGTRLTVT.

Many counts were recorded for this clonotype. CDR3 nucleotides: TGTGCCAGCAGCCAAGGGAGCAATCAGCCCCAGCATTTT. It is translated as CASSQGSNQPQHF. This chain links TRBV3-1 with TRBJ1-5; no clear D gene. The CDR3 consists of 13 residues. The V end lost 1 base, the J end lost 1 base, and 2 bases lay between the germline ends. Germline V CDR1 and CDR2: LGHDT, YNNKEL (reference sequence).

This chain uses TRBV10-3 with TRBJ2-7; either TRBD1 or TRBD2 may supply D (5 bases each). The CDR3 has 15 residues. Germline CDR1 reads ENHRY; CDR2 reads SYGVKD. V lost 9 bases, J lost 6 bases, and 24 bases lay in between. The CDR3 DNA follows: TGTGCCATAACAAGCCACGGGGCCCTAGGTGGCGAGCAGTACTTC. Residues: CAITSHGALGGEQYF.

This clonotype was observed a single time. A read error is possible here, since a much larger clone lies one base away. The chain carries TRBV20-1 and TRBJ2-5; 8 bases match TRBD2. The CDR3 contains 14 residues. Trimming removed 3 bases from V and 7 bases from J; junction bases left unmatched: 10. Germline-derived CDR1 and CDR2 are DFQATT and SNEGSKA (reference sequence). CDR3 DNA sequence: TGCAGTGCTAGGGAGCGGGAGATTAGGTTGACCCAGTACTTC. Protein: CSAREREIRLTQYF.

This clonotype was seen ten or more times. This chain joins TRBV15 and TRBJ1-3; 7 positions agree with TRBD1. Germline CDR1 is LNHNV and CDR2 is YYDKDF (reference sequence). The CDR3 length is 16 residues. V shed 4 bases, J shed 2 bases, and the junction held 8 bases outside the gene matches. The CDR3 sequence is CATSNGRGRPGNTIYF. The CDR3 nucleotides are TGTGCCACCAGCAACGGCAGGGGGAGACCTGGAAACACCATATATTTT.

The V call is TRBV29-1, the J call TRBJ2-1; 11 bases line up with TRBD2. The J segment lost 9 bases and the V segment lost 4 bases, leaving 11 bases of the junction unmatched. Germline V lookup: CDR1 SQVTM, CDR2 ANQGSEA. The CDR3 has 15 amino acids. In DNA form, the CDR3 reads TGCAGCGTTGGGGGTGGGACTAGCGGTTCGGGTGAGCAGTTCTTC. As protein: CSVGGGTSGSGEQFF.

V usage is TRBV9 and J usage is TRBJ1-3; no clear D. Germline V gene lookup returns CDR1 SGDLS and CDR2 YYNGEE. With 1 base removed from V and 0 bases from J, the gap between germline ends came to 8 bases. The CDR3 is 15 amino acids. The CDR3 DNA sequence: TGTGCCAGCAGCGTAAACGGAGACTCTGGAAACACCATATATTTT. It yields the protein CASSVNGDSGNTIYF. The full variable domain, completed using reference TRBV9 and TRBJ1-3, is DSGVTQTPKHLITATGQRVTLRCSPRSGDLSVYWYQQSLDQGLQFLIQYYNGEERAKGNILERFSAQQFPDLHSELNLSSLELGDSALYFCASSVNGDSGNTIYFGEGSWLTVV.

The CDR3 here is CASSLGLVKGSGNTIYF. DNA of the CDR3: TGTGCCAGCAGCTTAGGTTTGGTTAAGGGCTCTGGAAACACCATATATTTT. The chain has TRBV7-2 and TRBJ1-3; no reliable D call. This CDR3 is 17 amino acids long. The germline V and J ends were trimmed by 1 base and 0 bases, with 13 bases remaining between them. Germline CDR1 SGHTA, CDR2 FQGNSA.

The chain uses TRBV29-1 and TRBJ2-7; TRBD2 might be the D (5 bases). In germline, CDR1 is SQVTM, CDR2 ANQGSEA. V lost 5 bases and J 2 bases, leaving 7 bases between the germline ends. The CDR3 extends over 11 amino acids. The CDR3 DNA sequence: TGCAGCGTTCCCGGGACCTACGAGCAGTACTTC. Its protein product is CSVPGTYEQYF.

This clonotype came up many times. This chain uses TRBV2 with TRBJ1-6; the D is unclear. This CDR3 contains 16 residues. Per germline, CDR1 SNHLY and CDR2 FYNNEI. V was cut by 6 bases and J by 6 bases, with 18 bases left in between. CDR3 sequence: CASSSQKEFSNSPLHF. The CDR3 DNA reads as TGTGCCAGCAGCTCACAGAAGGAATTTTCTAATTCACCCCTCCACTTT. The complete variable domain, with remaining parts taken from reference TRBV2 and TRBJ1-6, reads EPEVTQTPSHQVTQMGQEVILRCVPISNHLYFYWYRQILGQKVEFLVSFYNNEISEKSEIFDDQFSVERPDGSNFTLKIRSTKLEDSAMYFCASSSQKEFSNSPLHFGNGTRLTVT.

The CDR3 loop reads CASSQGGRGATYEQYF. DNA for the CDR3: TGCGCCAGCAGCCAAGGGGGCAGGGGCGCTACCTACGAGCAGTACTTC. The rearrangement uses TRBV4-1 and TRBJ2-7; perhaps TRBD1 as D (6 bases). The CDR3 covers 16 residues. V lost 1 base and J lost 2, with 15 bases in between. CDR1 is MGHRA and CDR2 is YSYEKL in the germline V gene.

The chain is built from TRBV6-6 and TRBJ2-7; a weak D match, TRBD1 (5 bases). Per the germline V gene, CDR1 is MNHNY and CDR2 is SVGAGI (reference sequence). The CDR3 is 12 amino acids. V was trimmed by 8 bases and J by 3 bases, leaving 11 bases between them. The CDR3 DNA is TGTGCCAGCGGCATGACAGACTACGAGCAGTACTTC. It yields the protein CASGMTDYEQYF.

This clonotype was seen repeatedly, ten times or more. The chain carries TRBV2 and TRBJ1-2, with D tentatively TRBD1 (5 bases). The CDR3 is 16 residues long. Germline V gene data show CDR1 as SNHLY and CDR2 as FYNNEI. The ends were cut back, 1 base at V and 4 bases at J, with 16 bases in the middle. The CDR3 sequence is CASSEEGAGNVYGYTF. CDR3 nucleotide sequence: TGTGCCAGCAGTGAAGAAGGAGCAGGGAACGTCTATGGCTACACCTTC.

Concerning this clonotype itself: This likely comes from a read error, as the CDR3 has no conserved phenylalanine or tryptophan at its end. CDR3 region: CASSYSGLSGANVLTP. The DNA of the CDR3 is TGTGCCAGCAGTTACTCTGGGCTCTCTGGGGCCAACGTCCTGACTCCA. The genes are TRBV6-6 and TRBJ2-6, with D unclear. The germline gives CDR1 MNHNY, CDR2 SVGAGI (reference sequence). Trimming cost V 0 bases and J 0 bases, with 6 bases left between them. This CDR3 is built from 16 residues.

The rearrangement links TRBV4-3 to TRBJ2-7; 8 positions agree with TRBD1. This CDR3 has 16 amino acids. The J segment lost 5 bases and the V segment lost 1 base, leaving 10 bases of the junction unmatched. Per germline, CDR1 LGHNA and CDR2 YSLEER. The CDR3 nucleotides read TGCGCCAGCAGCCAAGCTATAGCAGGGGGCCCCCACGAGCAGTACTTC. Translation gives CASSQAIAGGPHEQYF.

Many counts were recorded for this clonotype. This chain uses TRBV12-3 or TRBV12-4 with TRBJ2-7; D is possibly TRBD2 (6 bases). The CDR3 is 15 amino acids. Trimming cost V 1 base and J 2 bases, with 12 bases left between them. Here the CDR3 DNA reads TGTGCCAGCAGTTTAGGGCCAGCGGGCGCCTACGAGCAGTACTTC. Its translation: CASSLGPAGAYEQYF.

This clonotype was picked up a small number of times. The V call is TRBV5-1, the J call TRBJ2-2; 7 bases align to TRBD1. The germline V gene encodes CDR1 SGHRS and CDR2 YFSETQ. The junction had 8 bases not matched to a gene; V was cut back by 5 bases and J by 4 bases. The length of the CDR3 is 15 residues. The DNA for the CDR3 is TGCGCCAGCAGGCCTAACCGGGACAGCACCGGGGAGCTGTTTTTT. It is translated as CASRPNRDSTGELFF.

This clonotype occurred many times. In DNA form, the CDR3 reads TGTGCCAGCAGTGACGACAGGACCACGAACACCGGGGAGCTGTTTTTT. Its protein is CASSDDRTTNTGELFF. The genes are TRBV2 and TRBJ2-2; tentatively, D is TRBD1 (6 bases). This CDR3 is 16 amino acids long. Germline values: CDR1 SNHLY, CDR2 FYNNEI. The germline V and J ends were trimmed by 3 bases and 0 bases, with 11 bases remaining between them.

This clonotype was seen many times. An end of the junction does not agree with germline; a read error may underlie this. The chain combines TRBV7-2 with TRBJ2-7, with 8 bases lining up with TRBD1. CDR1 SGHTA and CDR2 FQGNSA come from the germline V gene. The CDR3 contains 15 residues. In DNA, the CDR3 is TGCGCCAGCAGCCAGGGGACAGGAGGCACCTACGAGCAGTACTTC. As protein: CASSQGTGGTYEQYF. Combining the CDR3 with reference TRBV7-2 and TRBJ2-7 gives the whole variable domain GAGVSQSPSNKVTEKGKDVELRCDPISGHTALYWYRQSLGQGLEFLIYFQGNSAPDKSGLPSDRFSAERTGGSVSTLTIQRTQQEDSAVYLCASSQGTGGTYEQYFGPGTRLTVT.

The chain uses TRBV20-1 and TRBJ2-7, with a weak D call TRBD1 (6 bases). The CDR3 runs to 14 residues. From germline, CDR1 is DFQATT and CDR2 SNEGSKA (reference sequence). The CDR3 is CSATEGELLRAVRV. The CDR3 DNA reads TGCAGTGCTACCGAGGGGGAGCTCCTACGAGCAGTCAGAGTT.

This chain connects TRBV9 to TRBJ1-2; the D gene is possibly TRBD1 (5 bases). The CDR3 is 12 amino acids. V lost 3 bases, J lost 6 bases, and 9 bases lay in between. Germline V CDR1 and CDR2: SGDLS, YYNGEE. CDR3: CASSATEDGYTF. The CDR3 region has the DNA TGTGCCAGCAGCGCGACAGAAGATGGCTACACCTTC.

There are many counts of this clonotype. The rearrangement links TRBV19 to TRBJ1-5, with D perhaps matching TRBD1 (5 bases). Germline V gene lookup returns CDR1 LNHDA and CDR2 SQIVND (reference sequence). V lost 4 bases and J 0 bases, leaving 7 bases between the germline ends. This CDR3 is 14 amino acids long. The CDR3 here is CASSKGNSNQPQHF. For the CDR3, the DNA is TGTGCCAGTAGTAAGGGGAATAGCAATCAGCCCCAGCATTTT.

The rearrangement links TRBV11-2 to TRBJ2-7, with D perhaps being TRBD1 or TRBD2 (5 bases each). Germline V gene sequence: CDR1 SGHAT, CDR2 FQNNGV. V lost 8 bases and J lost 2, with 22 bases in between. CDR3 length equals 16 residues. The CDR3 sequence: CASSSVQGEGPYEQYF. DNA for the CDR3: TGTGCCAGCTCAAGTGTGCAGGGAGAGGGGCCCTACGAGCAGTACTTC.

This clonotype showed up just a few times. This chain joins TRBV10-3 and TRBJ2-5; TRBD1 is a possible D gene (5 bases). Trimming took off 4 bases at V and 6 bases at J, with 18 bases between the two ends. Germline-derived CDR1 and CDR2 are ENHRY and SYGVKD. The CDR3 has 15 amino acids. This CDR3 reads CAISGGQGARKTQYF. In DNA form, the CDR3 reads TGTGCCATCAGTGGCGGACAAGGGGCGCGGAAGACCCAGTACTTC.

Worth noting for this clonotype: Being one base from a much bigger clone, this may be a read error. The CDR3 coding sequence is TGTGCCAGTAGTCCCAGCGCGAGCCCGGGACAGGGACGGCAGCCCCAGCATTTT. Translated: CASSPSASPGQGRQPQHF. This chain connects TRBV19 to TRBJ1-5, with TRBD1 matching over 9 bases. This CDR3 has 18 residues. V was pared by 5 bases and J by 7 bases, with 18 bases of the junction left unmatched. Germline CDR1 reads LNHDA; CDR2 reads SQIVND (reference sequence).

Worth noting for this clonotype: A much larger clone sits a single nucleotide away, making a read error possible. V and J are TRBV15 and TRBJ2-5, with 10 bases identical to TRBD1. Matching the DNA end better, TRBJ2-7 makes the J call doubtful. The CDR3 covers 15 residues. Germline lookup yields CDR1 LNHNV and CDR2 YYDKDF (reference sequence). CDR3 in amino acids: CAISRGTGAVYEQYF. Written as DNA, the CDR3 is TGTGCCATCAGCAGAGGGACAGGGGCAGTCTACGAGCAGTACTTC.

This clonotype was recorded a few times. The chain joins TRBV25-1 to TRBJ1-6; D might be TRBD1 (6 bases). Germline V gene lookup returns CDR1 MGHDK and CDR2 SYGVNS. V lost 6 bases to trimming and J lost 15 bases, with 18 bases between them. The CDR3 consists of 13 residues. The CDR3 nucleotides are TGTGCCAGCAGCCCCCGGGACACCGATGACCTCCACTTT. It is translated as CASSPRDTDDLHF.

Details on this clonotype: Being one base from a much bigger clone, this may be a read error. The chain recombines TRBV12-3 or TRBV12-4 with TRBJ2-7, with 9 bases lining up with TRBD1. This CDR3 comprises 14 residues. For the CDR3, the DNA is TGTGCCAGCAGAGGGACAGGGTCTTCCTACGGGCAGTACTTC. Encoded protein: CASRGTGSSYGQYF.

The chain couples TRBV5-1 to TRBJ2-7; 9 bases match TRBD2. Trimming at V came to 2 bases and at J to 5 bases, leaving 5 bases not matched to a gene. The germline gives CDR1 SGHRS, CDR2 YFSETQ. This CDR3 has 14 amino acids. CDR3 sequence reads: CASSFGGRADEQYF. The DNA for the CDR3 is TGCGCCAGCAGCTTTGGCGGGAGGGCCGACGAGCAGTACTTC. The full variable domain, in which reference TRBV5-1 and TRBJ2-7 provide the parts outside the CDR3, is KAGVTQTPRYLIKTRGQQVTLSCSPISGHRSVSWYQQTPGQGLQFLFEYFSETQRNKGNFPGRFSGRQFSNSRSEMNVSTLELGDSALYLCASSFGGRADEQYFGPGTRLTVT.

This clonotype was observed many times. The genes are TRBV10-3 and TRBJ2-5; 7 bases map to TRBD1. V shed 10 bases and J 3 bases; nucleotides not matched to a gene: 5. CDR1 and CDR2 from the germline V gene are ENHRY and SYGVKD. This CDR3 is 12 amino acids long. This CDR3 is CATRDREETQYF. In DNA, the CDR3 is TGTGCCACCAGGGACAGAGAAGAGACCCAGTACTTC.